This TCR beta chain is drawn from a study of cytomegalovirus exposure and HLA in healthy donors. The study's findings and limits: In an earlier analysis, in several hundred donors, most V segments appeared productive either ~87% or ~30% of the time. Most subjects had HLA-A and HLA-B alleles reportedly predicted accurately by TCR beta sequences. The majority of TCR sequences were rare, yet some public TCRs appeared in many donors.

Researchers ran the PCR with 60 Vbeta and 13 Jbeta primers. Sequencing used immunoSEQ multiplex PCR; TCRdb keeps in-frame clones, though not all of them. The table for this sample gives about 20,000 clones. Concerning this clone: Antigen: not known.

The ends lost 4 bases at V and 8 bases at J; junction bases unmatched: 15. The CDR3 is 17 residues long. Looked up from germline, CDR1 is SGHRS and CDR2 is YFSETQ. The sequence derives from a man aged 55 to 70 in good health and CMV-seropositive. The genes are TRBV5-1 and TRBJ1-2, with TRBD1 identical over 12 bases. Input material: PBMCs. The CDR3 nucleotides read TGCGCCAGCAGCCCGGGTAGGGCCGGGACAGGGGGCGACGGCTACACCTTC. Its protein is CASSPGRAGTGGDGYTF. The full variable domain, completed using reference TRBV5-1 and TRBJ1-2, is KAGVTQTPRYLIKTRGQQVTLSCSPISGHRSVSWYQQTPGQGLQFLFEYFSETQRNKGNFPGRFSGRQFSNSRSEMNVSTLELGDSALYLCASSPGRAGTGGDGYTFGSGTRLTVV.